The present entry profiles one T cell receptor (beta chain) with its context. In this sample, this clonotype turned up many times. Its recognized antigen is unknown. Base qualities were left out, and no much larger clone turns up one base away. This record belongs to a study of spatial heterogeneity in lung cancer (dated by TCRdb to between 2017 and 2020). Background on the whole study: Beta-chain transcripts were consistently detected in greater numbers than alpha-chain transcripts, which likely reflects a higher abundance of beta-chain transcripts. TCR alpha and beta repertoires were quantitatively compared across multiple tumor regions, matched nontumor lung and blood in non-small cell lung cancer. Both alpha and beta chains were TCR-sequenced in samples taken at surgery, namely 220 tumor regions, fewer than 85 matched nontumor lung samples and 56 PBMC samples. TCR repertoire features were related to nonsynonymous mutation counts determined by whole-exome sequencing of tumor tissue. In the raw uncorrected reads, each unique combination of TCR and UMI appeared more than ten times on average. Overall study outcomes, separate from this receptor: Ubiquitous expanded tumor TCRs were found in blood more often at tumor resection than at routine follow-up. Confirming at a functional level the hypothesis that regional TCRs recognize regional mutations was considered to require additional single-cell paired TCR alpha and beta sequencing.

The sample's time point, from its label and the paper: sample taken at primary tumor resection. Samples were obtained from approximately 70 patients with early-stage, untreated non-small cell lung cancer from the lung TRACERx cohort. TCR sequencing used whole RNA extracted from tumor and nontumor lung tissue, or from cryopreserved PBMC samples, without cell sorting. A patient was chosen for TCR sequencing only when enough RNA was available from at least two tumor regions. Deletion took 7 bases off V and 2 bases off J, with a span of 3 bases between the germline ends. As encoded in the germline V gene, CDR1 is SNHLY while CDR2 is FYNNEI. From its cysteine to its phenylalanine, the CDR3 spans 12 amino acids. CDR3 DNA is the only sequence kept; it has 36 bases, read in frame from the first base. Library creation used 5' RACE. Instrument on record: NextSeq 500. The TCR library protocol attached a unique molecular identifier to each TCR cDNA molecule to allow correction of PCR and sequencing errors. Processing in the source paper ran as follows. TCR identification, UMI-based error correction and CDR3 extraction were all carried out with Decombinator tools. TCRs above a frequency of 2 per 1,000, corresponding to the top 1% of the tumor frequency distribution, were defined as expanded. Renyi diversity was computed with the R vegan package after each repertoire had been subsampled 100 times to 5,000 TCRs. CDR3 similarity networks were constructed using string-kernel similarity of amino acid triplets, with links drawn between CDR3s whose pairwise similarity was above 0.82. TCRdb passed the public sequencing reads through fastp at Q25 and MiXCR, retaining productive beta sequences. Rows with one shared CDR3 protein collapse into an entry with the most common genes and DNA. TCRdb assigned the V and J calls; the authors' analysis was not used. Here the sample has 50,000 to 75,000 distinct CDR3 sequences; approximately 6.3% occur a single time. The biggest ten clones account for roughly 15% of the sample.

Here the chain combines TRBV2 and TRBJ2-6; confidence is insufficient to name the D gene. This specimen consisted of PBMCs, obtained at surgery. This sequence originates from a female donor with early-stage non-small cell lung cancer. CDR3 loop: CASNPGANVLTF. The sequenced DNA: TGTGCCAGCAATCCTGGGGCCAACGTCCTGACTTTC.